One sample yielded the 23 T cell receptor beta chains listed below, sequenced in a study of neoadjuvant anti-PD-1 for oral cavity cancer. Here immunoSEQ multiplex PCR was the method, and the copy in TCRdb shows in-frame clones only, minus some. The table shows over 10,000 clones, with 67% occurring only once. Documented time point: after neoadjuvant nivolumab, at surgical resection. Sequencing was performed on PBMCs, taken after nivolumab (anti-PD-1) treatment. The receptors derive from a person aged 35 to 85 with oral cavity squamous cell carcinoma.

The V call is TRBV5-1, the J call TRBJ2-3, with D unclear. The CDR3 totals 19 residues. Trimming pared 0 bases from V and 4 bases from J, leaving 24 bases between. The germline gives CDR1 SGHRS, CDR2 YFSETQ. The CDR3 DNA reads TGCGCCAGCAGCTTGGCGTTACAAGCGCCTTTACTTACCGCAGATACGCAGTATTTT. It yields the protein CASSLALQAPLLTADTQYF.

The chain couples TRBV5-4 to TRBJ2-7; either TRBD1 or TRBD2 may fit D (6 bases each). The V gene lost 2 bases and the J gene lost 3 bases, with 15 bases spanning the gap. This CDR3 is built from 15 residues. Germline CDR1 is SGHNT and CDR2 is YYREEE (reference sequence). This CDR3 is CASSFGGPGSYEQYF. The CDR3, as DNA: TGTGCCAGCAGCTTCGGGGGCCCCGGAAGCTACGAGCAGTACTTC.

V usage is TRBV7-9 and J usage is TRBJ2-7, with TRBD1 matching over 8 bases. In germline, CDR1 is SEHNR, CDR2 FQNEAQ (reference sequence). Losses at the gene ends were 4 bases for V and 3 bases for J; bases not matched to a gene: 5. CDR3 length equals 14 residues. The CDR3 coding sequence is TGTGCCAGCAGCTCACAGGGGGTGGGCTACGAGCAGTACTTC. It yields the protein CASSSQGVGYEQYF.

This chain's CDR3 is CSVEVGSGETQYF. CDR3 in DNA: TGCAGCGTTGAGGTGGGGAGCGGCGAGACCCAGTACTTC. V is TRBV29-1 and J is TRBJ2-5, with D perhaps TRBD2 (5 bases). Per germline, CDR1 SQVTM and CDR2 ANQGSEA. V lost 3 bases to trimming and J lost 5 bases, with 13 bases between them. The CDR3 has 13 residues.

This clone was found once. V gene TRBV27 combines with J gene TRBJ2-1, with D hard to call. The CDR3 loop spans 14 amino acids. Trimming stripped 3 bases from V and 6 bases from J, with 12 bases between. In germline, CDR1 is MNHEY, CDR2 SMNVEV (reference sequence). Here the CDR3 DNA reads TGTGCCAGCAGTTTTTCGGACCTCCTCAATGAGCAGTTCTTC. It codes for CASSFSDLLNEQFF.

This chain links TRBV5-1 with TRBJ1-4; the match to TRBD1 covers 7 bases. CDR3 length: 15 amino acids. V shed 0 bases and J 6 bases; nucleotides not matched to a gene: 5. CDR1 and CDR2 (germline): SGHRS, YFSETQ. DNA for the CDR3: TGCGCCAGCAGCTTGGACCAGGGGGGGCATGAAAAACTGTTTTTT. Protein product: CASSLDQGGHEKLFF.

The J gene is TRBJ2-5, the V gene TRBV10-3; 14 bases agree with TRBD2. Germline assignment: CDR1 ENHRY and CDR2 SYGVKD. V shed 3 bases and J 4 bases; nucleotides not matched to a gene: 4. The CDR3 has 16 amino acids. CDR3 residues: CAISDVGLAGVETQYF. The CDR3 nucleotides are TGTGCCATCAGTGATGTGGGACTAGCGGGAGTAGAGACCCAGTACTTC.

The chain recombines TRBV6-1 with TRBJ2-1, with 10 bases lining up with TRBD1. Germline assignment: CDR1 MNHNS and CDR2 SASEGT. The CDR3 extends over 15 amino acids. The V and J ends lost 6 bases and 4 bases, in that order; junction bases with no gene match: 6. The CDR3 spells CASRVDRGPYNEQFF. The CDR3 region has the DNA TGTGCCAGCAGGGTCGACAGGGGGCCGTACAATGAGCAGTTCTTC.

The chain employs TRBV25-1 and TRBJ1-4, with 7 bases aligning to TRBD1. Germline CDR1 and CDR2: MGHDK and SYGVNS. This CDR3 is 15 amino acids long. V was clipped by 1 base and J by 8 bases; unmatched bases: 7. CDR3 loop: CASSESPGGREKLFF. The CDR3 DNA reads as TGTGCCAGCAGTGAATCCCCAGGGGGAAGGGAAAAACTGTTTTTT.

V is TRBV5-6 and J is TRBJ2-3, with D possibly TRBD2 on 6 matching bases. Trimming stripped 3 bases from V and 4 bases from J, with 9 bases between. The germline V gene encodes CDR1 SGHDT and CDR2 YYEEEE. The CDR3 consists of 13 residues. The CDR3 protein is CASSSTRPDTQYF. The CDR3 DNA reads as TGTGCCAGCAGCTCGACTAGACCAGATACGCAGTATTTT.

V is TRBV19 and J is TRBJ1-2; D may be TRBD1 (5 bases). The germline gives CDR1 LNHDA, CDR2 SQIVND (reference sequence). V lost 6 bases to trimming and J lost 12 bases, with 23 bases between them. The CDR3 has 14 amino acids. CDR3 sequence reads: CASRRGSRQGEDTF. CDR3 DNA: TGTGCCAGTAGGAGGGGTAGTCGGCAGGGAGAGGACACCTTC.

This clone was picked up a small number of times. CDR3 DNA: TGTGCCAGCAGGAGAAGGGAATACTATGGCTACACCTTC. This sequence encodes CASRRREYYGYTF. The J gene is TRBJ1-2, the V gene TRBV6-6; D not resolved. Trimming removed 6 bases at V and 3 bases at J, with 11 bases between. This CDR3 region has 13 residues. Per the germline V gene, CDR1 is MNHNY and CDR2 is SVGAGI (reference sequence).

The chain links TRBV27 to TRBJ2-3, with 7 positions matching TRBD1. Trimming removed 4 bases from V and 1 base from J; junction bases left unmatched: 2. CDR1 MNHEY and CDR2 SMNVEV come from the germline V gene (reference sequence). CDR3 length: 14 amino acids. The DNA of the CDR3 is TGTGCCAGCAGTTCTACAGGGGGCACAGATACGCAGTATTTT. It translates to CASSSTGGTDTQYF.

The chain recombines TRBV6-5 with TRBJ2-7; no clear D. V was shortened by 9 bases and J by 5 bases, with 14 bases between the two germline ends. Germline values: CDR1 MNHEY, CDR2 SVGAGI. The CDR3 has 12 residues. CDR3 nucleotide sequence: TGTGCCAGGCCCGAGGTGAAGGACGAGCAGTACTTC. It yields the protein CARPEVKDEQYF.

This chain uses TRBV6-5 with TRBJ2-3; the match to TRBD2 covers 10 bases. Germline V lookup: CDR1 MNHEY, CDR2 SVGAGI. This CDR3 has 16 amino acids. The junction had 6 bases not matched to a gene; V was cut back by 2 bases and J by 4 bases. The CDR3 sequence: CASSYVSGRAPDTQYF. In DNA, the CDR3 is TGTGCCAGCAGTTACGTCAGCGGGAGGGCTCCAGATACGCAGTATTTT.

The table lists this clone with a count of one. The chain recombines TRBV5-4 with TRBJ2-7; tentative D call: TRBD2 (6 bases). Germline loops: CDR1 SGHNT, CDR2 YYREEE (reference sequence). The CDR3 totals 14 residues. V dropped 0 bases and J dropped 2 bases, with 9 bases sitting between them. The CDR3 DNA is TGTGCCAGCAGCTTGGAGGGCGGGACCTACGAGCAGTACTTC. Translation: CASSLEGGTYEQYF.

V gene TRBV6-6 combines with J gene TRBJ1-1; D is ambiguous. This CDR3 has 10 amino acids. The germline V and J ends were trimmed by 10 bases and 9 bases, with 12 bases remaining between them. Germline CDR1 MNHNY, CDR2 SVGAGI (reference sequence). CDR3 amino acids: CATGTEKAFF. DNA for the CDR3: TGTGCCACCGGCACAGAGAAAGCTTTCTTT.

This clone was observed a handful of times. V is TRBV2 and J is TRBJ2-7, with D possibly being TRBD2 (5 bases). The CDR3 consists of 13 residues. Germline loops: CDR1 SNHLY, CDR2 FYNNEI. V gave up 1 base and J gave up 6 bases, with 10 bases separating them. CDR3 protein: CASSEGGFGEQYF. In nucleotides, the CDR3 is TGTGCCAGCAGTGAAGGCGGGTTCGGCGAGCAGTACTTC.

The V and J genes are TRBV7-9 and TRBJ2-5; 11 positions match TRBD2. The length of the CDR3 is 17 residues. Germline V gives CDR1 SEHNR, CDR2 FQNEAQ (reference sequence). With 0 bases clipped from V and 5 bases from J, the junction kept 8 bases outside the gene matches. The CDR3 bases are TGTGCCAGCAGCTTAGCTTTAGCGGGAGGGCCCGGGGAGACCCAGTACTTC. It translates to CASSLALAGGPGETQYF.

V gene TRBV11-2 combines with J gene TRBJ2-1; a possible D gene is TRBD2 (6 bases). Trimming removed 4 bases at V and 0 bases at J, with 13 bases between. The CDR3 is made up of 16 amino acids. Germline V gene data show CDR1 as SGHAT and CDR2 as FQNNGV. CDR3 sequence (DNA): TGTGCCAGCAGCTCGAGCGGGCCTAGCTCCTACAATGAGCAGTTCTTC. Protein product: CASSSSGPSSYNEQFF.

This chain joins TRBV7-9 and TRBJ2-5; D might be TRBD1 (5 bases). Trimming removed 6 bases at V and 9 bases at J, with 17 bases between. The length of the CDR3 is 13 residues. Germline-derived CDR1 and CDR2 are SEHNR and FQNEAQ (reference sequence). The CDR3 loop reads CASSGREEIAQYF. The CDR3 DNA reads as TGTGCCAGCAGTGGCAGGGAAGAGATAGCCCAGTACTTC.

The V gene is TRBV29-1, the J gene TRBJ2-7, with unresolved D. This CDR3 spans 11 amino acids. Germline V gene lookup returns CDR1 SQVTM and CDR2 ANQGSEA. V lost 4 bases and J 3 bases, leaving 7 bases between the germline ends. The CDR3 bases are TGCAGCGTTGTAGTGGGCTACGAGCAGTACTTC. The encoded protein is CSVVVGYEQYF.

CDR3 residues: CAISESSTADTQYF. CDR3 nucleotides: TGTGCCATCAGTGAGTCTAGCACAGCAGATACGCAGTATTTT. This sequence joins TRBV10-3 and TRBJ2-3; D is unclear. This CDR3 region has 14 residues. The V gene lost 0 bases and the J gene lost 4 bases, with 8 bases spanning the gap. Looked up from germline, CDR1 is ENHRY and CDR2 is SYGVKD.